The 28 T cell receptor beta chains below come from one sample, sequenced in a study of regulatory T cells in long-lasting Graves disease. Combining iRepertoire HTBI primers with Arm-PCR of CDR3 regions, the authors built TCR beta libraries. TCRdb itself ran the multiplex PCR reads through MiXCR, one entry per CDR3 protein. The sample yields around 470,000 distinct CDR3 sequences, 11% to 15% seen once. The time point is: newly diagnosed GD, antithyroid drugs for less than 3 months. After RNA was extracted from PBMCs, the TCR library was made from it. These data were also reused for a study on T cells in Graves' hyperthyroidism and ophthalmopathy.

The specimen comprised peripheral blood mononuclear cells (PBMCs), sampled at new diagnosis, from a patient treated with antithyroid drugs. Receptors were obtained from a woman aged 50 to 60 with Graves disease.

This clonotype was seen ten or more times. This chain connects TRBV2 to TRBJ2-7, with D possibly TRBD2 on 6 matching bases. From germline, CDR1 is SNHLY and CDR2 FYNNEI. The germline V and J ends were trimmed by 8 bases and 2 bases, with 10 bases remaining between them. CDR3 size: 12 residues. The CDR3 DNA reads TGTGCCAGCGGAGGGGATACCTACGAGCAGTACTTC. It translates to CASGGDTYEQYF.

There are many counts of this clonotype. The J gene is TRBJ1-4, the V gene TRBV12-3 or TRBV12-4; TRBD1 is a possible D gene (6 bases). This CDR3 is built from 13 residues. V was pared by 8 bases and J by 4 bases, with 11 bases between. The CDR3 coding sequence is TGTGCCAGCCTCAGGGGTGGTAATGAAAAACTGTTTTTT. Translation gives CASLRGGNEKLFF.

This clonotype was recorded many times. The chain combines TRBV5-1 with TRBJ2-5, with D tentatively TRBD2 (5 bases). Germline V gives CDR1 SGHRS, CDR2 YFSETQ. The CDR3 runs 14 residues. V gave up 1 base and J gave up 2 bases, with 9 bases separating them. The chain's CDR3 is CASSLLRVQETQYF. Here the CDR3 DNA reads TGCGCCAGCAGCTTGTTGCGGGTACAAGAGACCCAGTACTTC.

Note on this clonotype: A much larger clonotype is one base distant, so this may be a read error. No DNA is shown, since the ends of the CDR3 on it are uncertain; the CDR3 is the one TCRdb lists. The CDR3 here is CASSFASGSPGELCF. This chain connects TRBV7-9 to TRBJ2-2; the table's D gene call, TRBD2, was not cross checked with the DNA. Including both end residues, the CDR3 is 15 amino acids long. Germline CDR1 SEHNR, CDR2 FQNEAQ (reference sequence).

This clonotype was observed a few times. The genes are TRBV27 and TRBJ2-6; 9 nucleotides match TRBD1. CDR1 MNHEY and CDR2 SMNVEV come from the germline V gene (reference sequence). This CDR3 has 17 residues. After removal of 6 bases from V and 2 bases from J, the junction contained 8 bases not matched to a gene. The CDR3 spells CASSPTGGAPGANVLTF. The CDR3 DNA reads TGTGCCAGCAGCCCTACAGGGGGCGCCCCTGGGGCCAACGTCCTGACTTTC.

Points on this clonotype: Possible read error: a much larger clone is one base away. The J gene is TRBJ2-7, the V gene TRBV28, with D perhaps being TRBD1 or TRBD2 (6 bases each). CDR1 is MDHEN and CDR2 is SYDVKM in the germline V gene. Trimming removed 3 bases at V and 5 bases at J, with 20 bases between. This CDR3 is built from 16 residues. CDR3 residues: CASSFGASGAADEQYF. The CDR3 nucleotides are TGTGCCAGCAGTTTTGGGGCCTCGGGGGCTGCTGACGAGCAGTACTTC.

This clonotype was recorded at least ten times. The rearrangement joins TRBV28 to TRBJ1-1; possibly TRBD1 for D (5 bases). Germline CDR1 reads MDHEN; CDR2 reads SYDVKM. There are 16 residues in the CDR3. Trimming took 1 base from V and 5 from J, leaving 17 bases between them. CDR3 region: CASSLFMAGRGTEAFF. In nucleotides, the CDR3 is TGTGCCAGCAGTTTATTCATGGCCGGTCGGGGGACTGAAGCTTTCTTT.

This clonotype was counted at least ten times. The V call is TRBV5-1, the J call TRBJ2-3, with D tentatively TRBD2 (6 bases). Per germline, CDR1 SGHRS and CDR2 YFSETQ. The V gene lost 0 bases and the J gene lost 3 bases, with 14 bases spanning the gap. CDR3 length: 16 amino acids. CDR3 residues: CASSLERLETTDTQYF. DNA of the CDR3: TGCGCCAGCAGCTTGGAACGACTAGAAACAACAGATACGCAGTATTTT. Variable domain in full (rest from reference TRBV5-1 and TRBJ2-3): KAGVTQTPRYLIKTRGQQVTLSCSPISGHRSVSWYQQTPGQGLQFLFEYFSETQRNKGNFPGRFSGRQFSNSRSEMNVSTLELGDSALYLCASSLERLETTDTQYFGPGTRLTVL.

This clonotype was counted at least ten times. The chain combines TRBV4-1 with TRBJ2-7, with 7 bases lining up with TRBD1. This CDR3 spans 16 amino acids. Germline loops: CDR1 MGHRA, CDR2 YSYEKL. The V segment lost 0 bases and the J segment 3 bases; nucleotides outside the gene matches: 8. CDR3 loop: CASSQEGRQGRYEQYF. The CDR3 DNA reads as TGCGCCAGCAGCCAAGAGGGGAGACAGGGCCGCTACGAGCAGTACTTC.

This clonotype was detected ten times or more. CDR3 residues: CASTESETGTSQYF. The CDR3 DNA follows: TGTGCCAGCACCGAATCCGAAACCGGGACTTCGCAGTACTTC. The rearrangement uses TRBV7-9 and TRBJ2-7; maybe TRBD2 (6 bases). Germline loops: CDR1 SEHNR, CDR2 FQNEAQ (reference sequence). The CDR3 spans 14 residues. V was shortened by 7 bases and J by 9 bases, with 22 bases between the two germline ends.

This clonotype has ten or more counts. The V call is TRBV5-1, the J call TRBJ2-1; D is possibly TRBD2 (6 bases). Between the trimmed V and J ends, which lost 0 bases and 2 bases, there was a span of 9 bases. This CDR3 is built from 15 residues. Germline CDR1 and CDR2: SGHRS and YFSETQ. The DNA for the CDR3 is TGCGCCAGCAGCTTGGTAGCGGAGCCCTACAATGAGCAGTTCTTC. Protein sequence: CASSLVAEPYNEQFF.

The rearrangement uses TRBV9 and TRBJ2-1; 8 positions agree with TRBD2. CDR1 is SGDLS, CDR2 YYNGEE, per germline. The CDR3 spans 14 residues. The J segment lost 8 bases and the V segment lost 4 bases, leaving 8 bases of the junction unmatched. The CDR3 loop reads CASSRLAGPDEQFF. In DNA form, the CDR3 reads TGTGCCAGCAGCCGGCTAGCGGGCCCCGATGAGCAGTTCTTC. Variable domain in full (rest from reference TRBV9 and TRBJ2-1): DSGVTQTPKHLITATGQRVTLRCSPRSGDLSVYWYQQSLDQGLQFLIQYYNGEERAKGNILERFSAQQFPDLHSELNLSSLELGDSALYFCASSRLAGPDEQFFGPGTRLTVL.

This clonotype showed up many times. V usage is TRBV28 and J usage is TRBJ2-1, with 8 bases lining up with TRBD2. The CDR3 is 16 amino acids. V trimming: 2 bases; J trimming: 4 bases; junction bases outside the gene matches: 7. Looked up from germline, CDR1 is MDHEN and CDR2 is SYDVKM. In DNA, the CDR3 is TGTGCCAGCAGTTTAGCGGAACTAGCGGAATACAATGAGCAGTTCTTC. Encoded protein: CASSLAELAEYNEQFF. Supplemented by reference TRBV28 and TRBJ2-1, the full variable domain reads DVKVTQSSRYLVKRTGEKVFLECVQDMDHENMFWYRQDPGLGLRLIYFSYDVKMKEKGDIPEGYSVSREKKERFSLILESASTNQTSMYLCASSLAELAEYNEQFFGPGTRLTVL.

The V call is TRBV24-1, the J call TRBJ2-3; 9 positions match TRBD1. This CDR3 region has 16 residues. With V trimmed by 0 bases and J by 1 base, 1 base remained unmatched. Germline CDR1 reads KGHDR; CDR2 reads SFDVKD. CDR3 sequence reads: CATSDLRTGGTDTQYF. The CDR3 DNA reads as TGTGCCACCAGTGATTTGAGGACAGGGGGCACAGATACGCAGTATTTT.

This rearrangement joins TRBV12-3 or TRBV12-4 to TRBJ2-3; perhaps TRBD2 as D (6 bases). This CDR3 has 14 residues. V lost 4 bases to trimming and J lost 3 bases, with 11 bases between them. The CDR3 reads CASSYTSNTDTQYF. DNA for the CDR3: TGTGCCAGCAGTTACACTAGCAATACAGATACGCAGTATTTT.

This clonotype showed up just a few times. V gene TRBV10-3 combines with J gene TRBJ2-1; 7 positions match TRBD2. CDR1 is ENHRY, CDR2 SYGVKD, per germline. The CDR3 has 14 residues. After removal of 4 bases from V and 5 bases from J, the junction contained 5 bases not matched to a gene. The DNA for the CDR3 is TGTGCCATCAGTGGACTAGCTGAGGACAATGAGCAGTTCTTC. The encoded protein is CAISGLAEDNEQFF.

This clonotype was seen only a few times. The chain joins TRBV9 to TRBJ1-1; D not certain. Deletions cut 4 bases from V and 3 bases from J, with 10 bases between. The CDR3 is 13 amino acids. The germline CDR1 and CDR2 sequences are SGDLS and YYNGEE. The CDR3 sequence is CASSSDPDTEAFF. CDR3 bases: TGTGCCAGCAGCAGTGATCCCGACACTGAAGCTTTCTTT.

Ten or more counts support this clonotype. Here the CDR3 DNA reads TGTGCCAGCAGCTTCGTCAGTTCCTACAATGAGCAGTTCTTC. Its translation: CASSFVSSYNEQFF. V and J are TRBV5-6 and TRBJ2-1; D uncertain. This CDR3 comprises 14 residues. CDR1 is SGHDT and CDR2 is YYEEEE in the germline V gene. Trimming took off 2 bases at V and 1 base at J, with 7 bases between the two ends.

This clonotype was seen many times. The chain is built from TRBV20-1 and TRBJ2-3; weak D call: TRBD2 (6 bases). CDR3 size: 14 residues. Germline CDR1 and CDR2: DFQATT and SNEGSKA (reference sequence). Between the trimmed V and J ends, which lost 3 bases and 1 base, there was a span of 11 bases. CDR3 region: CSASPGLGTDTQYF. The CDR3 DNA sequence: TGCAGTGCTAGTCCGGGACTTGGCACAGATACGCAGTATTTT.

This clonotype showed up just a few times. The chain is built from TRBV29-1 and TRBJ2-1; 11 bases map to TRBD1. Trimming removed 7 bases from V and 6 bases from J; junction bases left unmatched: 8. Germline-derived CDR1 and CDR2 are SQVTM and ANQGSEA. This CDR3 is built from 14 residues. CDR3 residues: CSAYLGTGGNEQFF. DNA for the CDR3: TGCAGCGCCTATTTAGGGACAGGGGGCAATGAGCAGTTCTTC.

The rearrangement links TRBV3-1 to TRBJ2-2; 13 bases are shared with TRBD2. This CDR3 has 16 amino acids. The ends lost 7 bases at V and 6 bases at J; junction bases unmatched: 8. The germline gives CDR1 LGHDT, CDR2 YNNKEL (reference sequence). The CDR3 protein is CASKLGLAGDAGELFF. CDR3 in DNA: TGTGCCAGCAAGCTCGGACTAGCGGGAGATGCCGGGGAGCTGTTTTTT. Complete variable domain (other parts from reference TRBV3-1 and TRBJ2-2): DTAVSQTPKYLVTQMGNDKSIKCEQNLGHDTMYWYKQDSKKFLKIMFSYNNKELIINETVPNRFSPKSPDKAHLNLHINSLELGDSAVYFCASKLGLAGDAGELFFGEGSRLTVL.

The table lists this clonotype with many counts. The chain links TRBV7-3 to TRBJ2-5; the match to TRBD2 covers 9 bases. The CDR3 has 14 amino acids. Germline CDR1 SGHTA, CDR2 FQGTGA. The trim removed 1 base at V and 5 bases at J, leaving 2 bases unmatched. This CDR3 reads CASSLIAGEETQYF. The CDR3 region has the DNA TGTGCCAGCAGCTTAATAGCGGGAGAGGAGACCCAGTACTTC.

Remarks on this clonotype: A single base separates this from a much larger clone, so it may be a read error. The chain joins TRBV3-1 to TRBJ2-1, with D perhaps matching TRBD2 (5 bases). Germline V gene sequence: CDR1 LGHDT, CDR2 YNNKEL (reference sequence). The CDR3 is made up of 13 amino acids. CDR3 sequence: CASIQDRGSFGFF. Here the CDR3 DNA reads TGTGCCAGCATCCAAGATCGGGGTAGTTTTGGGTTCTTC.

DNA for the CDR3: TGTGCCAGCTCACAGGCGAGCTCTGGGGCCAACGTCCTGACTTTC. It codes for CASSQASSGANVLTF. This chain joins TRBV28 and TRBJ2-6; D is possibly TRBD1 (5 bases). With 8 bases removed from V and 0 bases from J, the gap between germline ends came to 11 bases. CDR1 is MDHEN, CDR2 SYDVKM, per germline. This CDR3 comprises 15 residues.

The sample holds many counts of this clonotype. This chain links TRBV5-1 with TRBJ2-1, with a possible D match to TRBD2 (6 bases). V lost 0 bases and J 7 bases, leaving 17 bases between the germline ends. The germline V gene has CDR1 SGHRS and CDR2 YFSETQ. The CDR3 spans 16 residues. In DNA form, the CDR3 reads TGCGCCAGCAGCTTGGCCCACACTAGCAGAAGTAATGAGCAGTTCTTC. This codes for CASSLAHTSRSNEQFF.

V is TRBV30 and J is TRBJ1-1; 8 nucleotides line up with TRBD1. Germline V CDR1 and CDR2: GTSNPN, SVGIG (reference sequence). The V gene end was trimmed by 3 bases and the J gene end by 7 bases; junction bases not matched to a gene: 10. The CDR3 sequence is 14 residues long. CDR3 sequence reads: CAWSRTGRSGEAFF. The CDR3 DNA is TGTGCCTGGAGCCGGACAGGGCGGTCGGGTGAAGCTTTCTTT. The whole variable domain, remainder taken from reference TRBV30 and TRBJ1-1, is SQTIHQWPATLVQPVGSPLSLECTVEGTSNPNLYWYRQAAGRGLQLLFYSVGIGQISSEVPQNLSASRPQDRQFILSSKKLLLSDSGFYLCAWSRTGRSGEAFFGQGTRLTVV.

The V and J genes are TRBV2 and TRBJ2-4; 9 nucleotides line up with TRBD2. Germline trimming cut 8 bases from V and 3 bases from J; bases unmatched to any gene: 11. The CDR3 has 16 residues. Germline values: CDR1 SNHLY, CDR2 FYNNEI. The CDR3 protein is CASRTGTSFDKNIQYF. CDR3 sequence (DNA): TGTGCCAGCCGTACCGGGACTAGCTTCGACAAAAACATTCAGTACTTC.

This clonotype was counted a few times. V gene TRBV27 combines with J gene TRBJ2-7; D is perhaps TRBD2 (5 bases). The CDR3 length is 14 residues. CDR1 is MNHEY, CDR2 SMNVEV, per germline (reference sequence). Trimming cost V 2 bases and J 3 bases, with 11 bases left between them. Written as DNA, the CDR3 is TGTGCCAGCAGTTTAGGACTCCACCACTACGAGCAGTACTTC. This gives the protein CASSLGLHHYEQYF.